Each of the 26 T cell receptor beta chains below was sequenced from the same sample in a study of OX40 agonist ivuxolimab in advanced cancers. Sequencing was performed with immunoSEQ multiplex PCR; in TCRdb, only in-frame clones are kept and a portion is missing. The data show about 30,000 clones, 90% seen once. Sample: CD4+ or CD8+ T cells sorted from blood, taken in a trial of the OX40 agonist ivuxolimab. The receptors derive from an adult with an advanced solid tumor such as melanoma, head and neck, liver or kidney cancer.

The chain is built from TRBV18 and TRBJ2-1, with D perhaps matching TRBD2 (5 bases). Trimming removed 4 bases from V and 8 bases from J, with 18 bases in between. The CDR3 is 15 residues long. Germline-derived CDR1 and CDR2 are KGHSH and LQKENI. CDR3 nucleotides: TGTGCCAGCTCACGCCCGTGGGAAGCGGAGTATGAGCAGTTCTTC. Encoded protein: CASSRPWEAEYEQFF.

This chain uses TRBV5-1 with TRBJ2-7; D remains unclear. V was trimmed by 0 bases and J by 5 bases, leaving 6 bases between them. The CDR3 sequence is 12 residues long. The V gene's germline CDR1 is SGHRS and CDR2 YFSETQ. CDR3 DNA sequence: TGCGCCAGCAGCTTGGTTTCCCACGAGCAGTACTTC. It is translated as CASSLVSHEQYF.

This chain joins TRBV7-9 and TRBJ2-7, with a tentative D call TRBD1 (8 bases). This CDR3 region has 15 residues. V gave up 4 bases and J gave up 6 bases, with 19 bases separating them. The V gene's germline CDR1 is SEHNR and CDR2 FQNEAQ (reference sequence). DNA for the CDR3: TGTGCCAGCAGCTCGTGGACAGGGAGGGGTACCGAGCAGTACTTC. Translation gives CASSSWTGRGTEQYF.

V is TRBV5-5 and J is TRBJ2-7, with a tentative D call TRBD1 (5 bases). Germline values: CDR1 SGHKS, CDR2 YYEKEE (reference sequence). V lost 0 bases and J lost 3, with 7 bases in between. This CDR3 region has 13 residues. CDR3 sequence reads: CASSLARDYEQYF. CDR3 nucleotide sequence: TGTGCCAGCAGCTTGGCCAGGGACTACGAGCAGTACTTC.

J is TRBJ2-1 and V is TRBV7-6, with D perhaps matching TRBD1 or TRBD2 (5 bases each). CDR3 length equals 15 residues. Germline CDR1 reads SGHVS; CDR2 reads FNYEAQ. V lost 4 bases, J lost 6 bases, and 16 bases lay in between. CDR3 sequence: CASSSGTYGRNEQFF. CDR3 DNA: TGTGCCAGCAGCTCTGGGACGTACGGGCGCAATGAGCAGTTCTTC.

The chain carries TRBV5-1 and TRBJ1-1; D gene ambiguous. V was clipped by 6 bases and J by 1 base, with 10 bases between them. This CDR3 has 13 residues. From germline, CDR1 is SGHRS and CDR2 YFSETQ. Here the CDR3 DNA reads TGCGCCAGCAACCCACCAGGGAACACTGAAGCTTTCTTT. It yields the protein CASNPPGNTEAFF.

J is TRBJ1-1 and V is TRBV27, with TRBD1 as a possible D gene (6 bases). Germline values: CDR1 MNHEY, CDR2 SMNVEV (reference sequence). The CDR3 length is 15 residues. Deletions cut 5 bases from V and 5 bases from J, with 18 bases between. The CDR3, as DNA: TGTGCCAGCAGTCCCACAGGGCCTTGGAGAACTGAAGCTTTCTTT. It codes for CASSPTGPWRTEAFF.

The rearrangement uses TRBV4-3 and TRBJ1-1, with D perhaps matching TRBD1 (5 bases). V shed 0 bases and J shed 5 bases, with 22 bases lying between them. CDR3 length: 18 amino acids. Germline V gives CDR1 LGHNA, CDR2 YSLEER. CDR3 region: CASSQDLGARTMGTEAFF. The CDR3, as DNA: TGCGCCAGCAGCCAAGATCTCGGGGCACGGACGATGGGGACTGAAGCTTTCTTT.

The chain recombines TRBV4-1 with TRBJ2-1; 8 bases are a match to TRBD2. Germline lookup yields CDR1 MGHRA and CDR2 YSYEKL. V lost 3 bases and J lost 4; bases outside the gene matches: 5. The CDR3 contains 15 residues. CDR3 nucleotides: TGCGCCAGCAGCCATGCGACTAGCGCATACAATGAGCAGTTCTTC. Translated: CASSHATSAYNEQFF.

The V gene is TRBV9, the J gene TRBJ2-5, with 8 bases fitting TRBD1. The V gene's germline CDR1 is SGDLS and CDR2 YYNGEE. This CDR3 is built from 14 residues. The ends lost 4 bases at V and 3 bases at J; junction bases unmatched: 5. The CDR3 nucleotides are TGTGCCAGCAGCTTCCGACAGGGGAAAGAGACCCAGTACTTC. It codes for CASSFRQGKETQYF.

This clone showed up just a few times. The J gene is TRBJ2-3, the V gene TRBV9; the D is unclear. Trimming stripped 0 bases from V and 0 bases from J, with 8 bases between. CDR1 and CDR2 from the germline V gene are SGDLS and YYNGEE. CDR3 length equals 15 residues. This chain's CDR3 is CASSVEGRSTDTQYF. Written as DNA, the CDR3 is TGTGCCAGCAGCGTAGAAGGTCGGAGCACAGATACGCAGTATTTT.

The chain recombines TRBV9 with TRBJ2-7; a weak D match, TRBD1 (6 bases). The germline V gene encodes CDR1 SGDLS and CDR2 YYNGEE. Trimming left V 0 bases short and J 2 bases short, with 9 bases between. The CDR3 is made up of 14 amino acids. CDR3 region: CASSVGDNPYEQYF. For the CDR3, the DNA is TGTGCCAGCAGCGTAGGGGACAATCCCTACGAGCAGTACTTC.

V gene TRBV2 combines with J gene TRBJ2-1, with 15 bases matching TRBD2. Trimming took 5 bases from V and 5 from J; bases not matched to a gene: 10. Germline lookup yields CDR1 SNHLY and CDR2 FYNNEI. This CDR3 spans 18 amino acids. The CDR3 DNA is TGTGCCAGCAGTTCGGGACTAGCGGGAGGCCTTCTGAACAATGAGCAGTTCTTC. Residues: CASSSGLAGGLLNNEQFF.

The rearrangement links TRBV4-1 to TRBJ2-3, with unresolved D. The CDR3 extends over 16 amino acids. Germline assignment: CDR1 MGHRA and CDR2 YSYEKL. The V end lost 0 bases, the J end lost 1 base, and 11 bases lay between the germline ends. CDR3 sequence: CASSQDAVTGTDTQYF. DNA of the CDR3: TGCGCCAGCAGCCAAGATGCGGTAACGGGCACAGATACGCAGTATTTT.

The V call is TRBV7-8, the J call TRBJ1-1; D is unresolved. The length of the CDR3 is 12 residues. V was trimmed by 5 bases and J by 7 bases, leaving 11 bases between them. Per the germline V gene, CDR1 is SGHVS and CDR2 is FQNEAQ. This CDR3 is CASSPTGDEAFF. CDR3 bases: TGTGCCAGCAGCCCTACCGGGGATGAAGCTTTCTTT. Looking up the rest from reference TRBV7-8 and TRBJ1-1 gives the full variable domain: GAGVSQSPRYKVAKRGQDVALRCDPISGHVSLFWYQQALGQGPEFLTYFQNEAQLDKSGLPSDRFFAERPEGSVSTLKIQRTQQEDSAVYLCASSPTGDEAFFGQGTRLTVV.

This clone was counted only a few times. The chain combines TRBV6-6 with TRBJ2-5, with a tentative D call TRBD2 (6 bases). Germline CDR1 and CDR2: MNHNY and SVGAGI (reference sequence). The length of the CDR3 is 14 residues. The germline V and J ends were trimmed by 6 bases and 4 bases, with 15 bases remaining between them. The CDR3 spells CASSYGGWGETQYF. CDR3 bases: TGTGCCAGCAGCTACGGGGGTTGGGGAGAGACCCAGTACTTC.

The rearrangement joins TRBV14 to TRBJ2-5, with D uncertain. The CDR3 loop spans 15 amino acids. V lost 0 bases, J lost 2 bases, and 10 bases lay in between. The germline V gene has CDR1 SGHDN and CDR2 FVKESK. The CDR3 DNA reads TGTGCCAGCAGCCAAGATTGGGATATACAAGAGACCCAGTACTTC. This codes for CASSQDWDIQETQYF.

The gene calls are TRBV5-1 and TRBJ2-7, with 10 bases aligning to TRBD2. Germline assignment: CDR1 SGHRS and CDR2 YFSETQ. The CDR3 length is 14 residues. V lost 4 bases and J lost 4; bases outside the gene matches: 5. The CDR3 DNA is TGCGCCAGCAGCACAACTAGCGGGGCTTACGAGCAGTACTTC. Translation: CASSTTSGAYEQYF.

The chain is built from TRBV29-1 and TRBJ1-2, with TRBD1 identical over 7 bases. Germline assignment: CDR1 SQVTM and CDR2 ANQGSEA. This CDR3 is 14 amino acids long. The ends lost 0 bases at V and 5 bases at J; junction bases unmatched: 6. The CDR3 coding sequence is TGCAGCGTTGAAGAAGGGGGCCAGAGGTATGGCTACACCTTC. Protein: CSVEEGGQRYGYTF.

The J gene is TRBJ1-6, the V gene TRBV10-3; the match to TRBD1 covers 8 bases. CDR1 is ENHRY and CDR2 is SYGVKD in the germline V gene. The CDR3 extends over 14 amino acids. V lost 8 bases and J lost 7; bases outside the gene matches: 7. The CDR3 bases are TGTGCCATCGGGGAGACAGGGGAAAATTCACCCCTCCACTTT. Translating it yields CAIGETGENSPLHF.

The chain joins TRBV28 to TRBJ1-5; D gene unclear. The CDR3 has 11 amino acids. The V end lost 5 bases, the J end lost 6 bases, and 5 bases lay between the germline ends. Germline values: CDR1 MDHEN, CDR2 SYDVKM. This chain's CDR3 is CASSVVQPQHF. The CDR3 DNA follows: TGTGCCAGCAGTGTAGTTCAGCCCCAGCATTTT.

The chain employs TRBV29-1 and TRBJ2-1; no reliable D call. Trimming stripped 3 bases from V and 7 bases from J, with 4 bases between. The CDR3 contains 10 residues. The germline V gene has CDR1 SQVTM and CDR2 ANQGSEA. The CDR3 protein is CSVDLNEQFF. The CDR3 DNA is TGCAGCGTTGACCTGAATGAGCAGTTCTTC.

V is TRBV5-4 and J is TRBJ1-2; D might be TRBD1 (6 bases). The CDR3 is 14 residues long. Looked up from germline, CDR1 is SGHNT and CDR2 is YYREEE (reference sequence). V was shortened by 7 bases and J by 4 bases, with 17 bases between the two germline ends. CDR3 coding DNA: TGTGCCAGCGCCGTACAGGGCTTGGGCTATGGCTACACCTTC. It translates to CASAVQGLGYGYTF.

This clone showed up just once. The rearrangement joins TRBV7-9 to TRBJ1-3, with 9 positions matching TRBD1. After removal of 2 bases from V and 5 bases from J, the junction contained 7 bases not matched to a gene. The CDR3 extends over 16 amino acids. Germline CDR1 reads SEHNR; CDR2 reads FQNEAQ (reference sequence). CDR3 sequence: CASSLTLTGGRNTIYF. In nucleotides, the CDR3 is TGTGCCAGCAGCTTAACCTTGACAGGGGGTCGAAACACCATATATTTT.

The CDR3 DNA reads as TGTGCCAGCACCGCCGGTGCGGGACCGGGACTAGCGGACAATGAGCAGTTCTTC. This translates into CASTAGAGPGLADNEQFF. The genes are TRBV9 and TRBJ2-1, with 11 bases lining up with TRBD2. Germline V gene data show CDR1 as SGDLS and CDR2 as YYNGEE. V trimming: 6 bases; J trimming: 5 bases; junction bases outside the gene matches: 16. This CDR3 is 18 amino acids long.

As DNA, the CDR3 is TGTGCCAGCAGCCTACCAGACAGGGAGGTGACAGATACGCAGTATTTT. Amino acid sequence: CASSLPDREVTDTQYF. The chain is built from TRBV7-9 and TRBJ2-3; TRBD1 might be the D (7 bases). The CDR3 has 16 residues. The V and J ends lost 5 bases and 3 bases respectively, with 18 bases between them. Germline loops: CDR1 SEHNR, CDR2 FQNEAQ (reference sequence).